This T cell receptor (beta chain) was recovered during a study of blood T cell repertoires in COVID-19. Here immunoSEQ multiplex PCR was the method, and the copy in TCRdb shows in-frame clones only, minus some. The table shows about 270,000 clones, with 85% to 90% occurring only once. Per germline, CDR1 SGHNT and CDR2 YYREEE (reference sequence). The CDR3 loop spans 14 amino acids. V lost 6 bases and J lost 6; bases outside the gene matches: 9. Sequencing input: PBMCs or T cells enriched from blood (not recorded which). This chain joins TRBV5-4 and TRBJ2-1, with 7 bases that match TRBD1. The receptor's source is a woman in her twenties or thirties with acute COVID-19. For the CDR3, the DNA is TGTGCCAGCACCTCTTGGGGGACAGCCAATGAGCAGTTCTTC. It codes for CASTSWGTANEQFF.